This T cell receptor (beta chain) is from a study of blood T cells in healthy people across ages (dated by TCRdb to about 2015). As for the study more broadly: Template switching captured roughly one uniquely barcoded TCR beta cDNA molecule per two T cells in model experiments. To track age-related changes in TCR beta repertoire diversity, the study relied on deep sequencing normalized with unique cDNA molecular identifiers. The donors were divided into four age groups: young (average around 17 years), middle-aged (about 40), aged (about 62) and long-lived (roughly 82). The study analyzed two additional independent replicas of 1 million unique cDNA reads from the same blood draw for two donors, one aged 18 to 30 and one aged 80 or older. General findings and caveats noted by the study authors: As age increased, observed TCR beta diversity per million T cells dropped in a roughly linear way, and a significant reduction was already evident by age 40. Bulk unsorted PBMC profiling prevented conclusive comparison of naive and antigen-experienced compartments. The percentage of naive T cells measured by flow cytometry correlated strongly with observed TCR beta diversity. The long-lived group showed more naive CD4+ T cells, fewer expanded clones and increased TCR diversity than the aged group, suggesting age selection. Estimates of total diversity based on one million sequenced T cells were regarded as lower bounds and as underestimates. Because the CMV infection status of the donors was unknown, age-related changes in expanded clonotypes may potentially have been confounded.

Worth noting for this clonotype: It lacks a known antigen. No base quality information exists; no much larger clone differs at one position.

From the cysteine through the phenylalanine, the CDR3 covers 12 amino acids. Just the 36-base CDR3 DNA is kept, in frame starting at base 1. Systemically healthy Caucasian individuals from Russia, 35 to 50 in total and aged 6 to 90 years, were included as donors. Ten milliliters of peripheral blood were drawn from each donor into EDTA-treated Vacutainer tubes. PBMCs were isolated by Ficoll-Paque density-gradient centrifugation, with at least 6.5 million obtained per sample. Trizol reagent was used to extract total RNA from PBMCs, with at least 6 micrograms per sample. For every donor, flow cytometry on a PBMC aliquot measured the percentage of naive CD45RAhigh/CD27high T cells. The library came from 5' RACE. The data were produced on an Illumina HiSeq 2500. A second PCR of roughly 6 to 11 cycles was performed with a sample-barcoded 5' primer and a J-beta primer mix. A template-switch 5' adaptor carrying 12 random nucleotides introduced a unique molecular identifier onto each TCR beta cDNA molecule. Each sample yielded at least 2.5 million CDR3-containing paired-end reads. First-strand cDNA was synthesized from all RNA with the Mint cDNA synthesis kit, primed by a TRBC-specific oligonucleotide. After uracil-DNA glycosylase treatment, a first 18-cycle PCR used universal primers M1SS and BC2_uni_R on all cDNA. The study's own analysis went as follows. For normalization, 1 million high-quality reads were randomly selected from each sample, with every read carrying a distinct molecular identifier. Reads sharing molecular identifiers were discarded rather than binned into consensus sequences. CDR3 identification, clonotype clustering and error correction used MiTCR with a Q25 quality threshold and the strictest error-elimination algorithm. A nonparametric unseen species model with Euler transformation was used to estimate lower-bound total TCR beta diversity. Using fastp at Q25 and MiXCR, TCRdb reprocessed the public reads and kept productive beta chains. Rows merge per CDR3 protein into single entries with the most common DNA and genes. The V and J calls shown here were made by TCRdb, not taken from the authors' results. This sample has some 1,000,000 distinct CDR3 sequences in its table, and about 23% of those were observed once. About 0.69% of the sample goes to the ten largest clones.

These same data were also listed under a study on T cells of mothers and their children. From that second study: Nine systemically healthy Caucasian individuals served as donors, namely three mothers together with their six children. cDNA synthesis consumed the entire amount of extracted RNA, loaded at around 1.5 ug RNA in each 15 ul reaction. In the second PCR, sample barcodes and 2-4 random nucleotides were introduced via the M1S primer. Over 8.5 million TCR beta CDR3 reads came from each mother, compared with approximately 3.1 million reads from each child. In both related and unrelated pairs, thymic selection shapes the output of TCR recombination in a similar way, with inherited differences having only a minor effect. Normalized repertoire overlap was always found to be slightly, but never significantly, higher in related mother-child pairs than in unrelated mother-child pairs. No persistent microchimeric T cell clones were found, with a detection sensitivity of roughly 92 clones per million clonotypes. In the study, deep NGS was used to compare the TCR beta repertoires of mothers and children, and features distinguishing related mother-child pairs from unrelated individuals were sought. On average, the children were approximately 11 +/- 4 years old, while the mothers were around 42 +/- 4 years old. After adapter ligation with NEBNext reagents, the libraries were sequenced on Illumina HiSeq 2000 with 100+100 nt paired-end reads. To prevent cross-contamination, the mother and child libraries were prepared a month apart and were sequenced in separate runs. Each donor had between roughly 500,000 and 2,200,000 distinct TCR beta clonotypes identified. Naive TCR beta clonotypes were estimated from low-frequency clonotypes matched to each donor's FACS-determined naive share, without sorting.

The sequenced sample consisted of blood. The receptor chain draws on TRBV21-1 and TRBJ2-5; the table's D call TRBD1 went unverified against the DNA. TRBV21-1 is given as a pseudogene. This TCR derives from a girl between 2 and 10 years old in good health. The CDR3 amino acid sequence is: CASILLSGSQYF. In nucleotides, the sequence is TGTGCCAGCATTCTACTATCCGGGTCACAGTACTTC.